This is a list of T cell receptor beta chains from one sample in a study of blood T cell repertoires in COVID-19. The repertoire was sequenced with immunoSEQ multiplex PCR; TCRdb's copy has only in-frame clones and lacks some. The sample lists around 40,000 clones; roughly 90% were seen once. The sequenced material came from peripheral blood. These receptors were obtained from a man aged 50 or older with active COVID-19. CDR3s include the opening cysteine and the closing phenylalanine or tryptophan. Each record gives: D gene, CDR3 length, clone size, V gene, J gene, CDR3 DNA, CDR3 protein. A D gene is named only where the DNA matches it firmly. Only part of the rows carry a size: once, few, many, or a class if the clone is expanded.

D: TRBD1; length: 12; size: NA; V: TRBV29-1; J: TRBJ2-7; DNA: TGCAGCGTTGAAAGGGGACAGGGAAGGCAGTACTTC; CDR3: CSVERGQGRQYF
D: NA; length: 15; size: NA; V: TRBV6-5; J: TRBJ2-1; DNA: TGTGCCAGCAGTTACCCGGGTAGCTCCTACAATGAGCAGTTCTTC; CDR3: CASSYPGSSYNEQFF
D: TRBD2; length: 15; size: NA; V: TRBV5-4; J: TRBJ2-7; DNA: TGTGCCAGCAGCTTGGGTGGGACTAGCGGCTACGAGCAGTACTTC; CDR3: CASSLGGTSGYEQYF
D: NA; length: 14; size: NA; V: TRBV18; J: TRBJ1-6; DNA: TGTGCCAGCTCACCAGGGCAGACAGATTCACCCCTCCACTTT; CDR3: CASSPGQTDSPLHF
D: TRBD2; length: 21; size: NA; V: TRBV7-6; J: TRBJ2-1; DNA: TGTGCCAGCAGCTTACAACAGGGGCCCGGGACTAGCGGGAGAAGGTACAATGAGCAGTTCTTC; CDR3: CASSLQQGPGTSGRRYNEQFF
D: TRBD1; length: 13; size: NA; V: TRBV14; J: TRBJ1-2; DNA: TGTGCCAGCAGTCCCGACAGGGAATATGGCTACACCTTC; CDR3: CASSPDREYGYTF
D: NA; length: 15; size: NA; V: TRBV28; J: TRBJ1-2; DNA: TGTGCCAGCAGTTCCCCCTCTTCGATCAGCTATGGCTACACCTTC; CDR3: CASSSPSSISYGYTF
D: NA; length: 14; size: NA; V: TRBV24-1; J: TRBJ1-1; DNA: TGTGCCACCAGTGACCCTATCGCGGGCACTGAAGCTTTCTTT; CDR3: CATSDPIAGTEAFF
D: TRBD2; length: 16; size: NA; V: TRBV6-2/TRBV6-3; J: TRBJ2-7; DNA: TGTGCCAGCAGTCCCGGTAGCGGGAGGGGCCCCTACGAGCAGTACTTC; CDR3: CASSPGSGRGPYEQYF
D: NA; length: 14; size: NA; V: TRBV28; J: TRBJ1-5; DNA: TGTGCCAGCAGGTCCCGACAGACTAATCAGCCCCAGCATTTT; CDR3: CASRSRQTNQPQHF
D: NA; length: 13; size: once; V: TRBV25-1; J: TRBJ2-3; DNA: TGTGCCAGCAGTCAAGGGGGTCCAGATACGCAGTATTTT; CDR3: CASSQGGPDTQYF
D: NA; length: 12; size: NA; V: TRBV12-3/TRBV12-4; J: TRBJ2-1; DNA: TGTGCCAGCAGCCCCGGTTACAATGAGCAGTTCTTC; CDR3: CASSPGYNEQFF
D: NA; length: 12; size: few; V: TRBV5-1; J: TRBJ2-7; DNA: TGCGCCAGCAGCCGGGCCAGGGACGAGCAGTACTTC; CDR3: CASSRARDEQYF
D: TRBD2; length: 16; size: NA; V: TRBV5-6; J: TRBJ2-1; DNA: TGTGCCAGCAGCTCGGGGACTAGCGGGAGGTCCGATGAGCAGTTCTTC; CDR3: CASSSGTSGRSDEQFF
D: NA; length: 14; size: NA; V: TRBV5-4; J: TRBJ1-6; DNA: TGTGCCAGCAGCCAAGACAGGATGTATTCACCCCTCCACTTT; CDR3: CASSQDRMYSPLHF
D: NA; length: 16; size: NA; V: TRBV19; J: TRBJ2-1; DNA: TGTGCCAGTAGTATAGTAGCCCCAAGCTCCTACAATGAGCAGTTCTTC; CDR3: CASSIVAPSSYNEQFF
D: NA; length: 14; size: NA; V: TRBV7-2; J: TRBJ2-2; DNA: TGTGCCAGCAGCTTGGTCGGGGGAGGCGGGGAGCTGTTTTTT; CDR3: CASSLVGGGGELFF
D: NA; length: 17; size: NA; V: TRBV6-6; J: TRBJ1-1; DNA: TGTGCCAGCAGTCTAGGTGGTTCCCGGGTAATCCCCACTGAAGCTTTCTTT; CDR3: CASSLGGSRVIPTEAFF
D: NA; length: 13; size: NA; V: TRBV27; J: TRBJ1-1; DNA: TGTGCCAGCAGTGAATTGGGGGCCACTGAAGCTTTCTTT; CDR3: CASSELGATEAFF
D: TRBD2; length: 17; size: NA; V: TRBV3-1/TRBV3-2; J: TRBJ2-5; DNA: TGTGCCAGCAGCCCTAAAGAGACCCTAGCGGGAGGTGAGACCCAGTACTTC; CDR3: CASSPKETLAGGETQYF
D: NA; length: 16; size: NA; V: TRBV5-6; J: TRBJ2-3; DNA: TGTGCCAGCAGCTTGGATCGGTTAACTAGCACAGATACGCAGTATTTT; CDR3: CASSLDRLTSTDTQYF
D: NA; length: 11; size: NA; V: TRBV28; J: TRBJ1-1; DNA: TGTGCCAGCAGAGCAAACACTGAAGCTTTCTTT; CDR3: CASRANTEAFF
D: TRBD2; length: 18; size: NA; V: TRBV7-2; J: TRBJ2-6; DNA: TGTGCCAGCACCCGCGGGGGGTCAACTTCCTCTGGGGCCAACGTCCTGACTTTC; CDR3: CASTRGGSTSSGANVLTF
D: NA; length: 12; size: large; V: TRBV19; J: TRBJ2-7; DNA: TGTGCCACTAGGGACTGGGGCTACGAGCAGTACTTC; CDR3: CATRDWGYEQYF
D: NA; length: 13; size: once; V: TRBV28; J: TRBJ2-3; DNA: TGTGCCAGCAGTTTGTGGGAGCCGGGGACGCAGTATTTT; CDR3: CASSLWEPGTQYF
D: TRBD2; length: 15; size: NA; V: TRBV4-1; J: TRBJ2-3; DNA: TGCGCCAGCAGCCAAGGCGGACGGGGGGCAGATACGCAGTATTTT; CDR3: CASSQGGRGADTQYF
D: TRBD1; length: 18; size: NA; V: TRBV9; J: TRBJ1-2; DNA: TGTGCCAGCAGCCGTAGACATAGGACAGGGGCCCCTTTCTATGGCTACACCTTC; CDR3: CASSRRHRTGAPFYGYTF
D: TRBD1; length: 14; size: once; V: TRBV6-5; J: TRBJ2-1; DNA: TGTGCCAGCAGTCGTCCCGGGACAGAGAATGAGCAGTTCTTC; CDR3: CASSRPGTENEQFF
D: TRBD2; length: 14; size: NA; V: TRBV6-4; J: TRBJ2-2; DNA: TGTGCCAGCAGAGGACTAGCGGACACCGGGGAGCTGTTTTTT; CDR3: CASRGLADTGELFF
D: NA; length: 14; size: NA; V: TRBV4-3; J: TRBJ1-5; DNA: TGCGCCAGCAGCCGAGACCGGGGGGATCAGCCCCAGCATTTT; CDR3: CASSRDRGDQPQHF
D: TRBD1; length: 15; size: NA; V: TRBV11-1; J: TRBJ2-7; DNA: TGTGCCAGCAGTTTTCCGGGACAGGGGGCCCACGAGCAGTACTTC; CDR3: CASSFPGQGAHEQYF
D: NA; length: 14; size: NA; V: TRBV28; J: TRBJ2-2; DNA: TGTGCCAGCTCTGGACACCCGAACACCGGGGAGCTGTTTTTT; CDR3: CASSGHPNTGELFF
D: TRBD1; length: 16; size: NA; V: TRBV7-2; J: TRBJ1-3; DNA: TGTGCCAGCAGCTTAGGAGGGACAGACTCTGGAAACACCATATATTTT; CDR3: CASSLGGTDSGNTIYF
D: NA; length: 13; size: NA; V: TRBV15; J: TRBJ2-3; DNA: TGTGCCACCAGCAACGACTTCACAGATACGCAGTATTTT; CDR3: CATSNDFTDTQYF
D: TRBD1; length: 17; size: NA; V: TRBV18; J: TRBJ1-4; DNA: TGTGCCAGCTCACCACGGAACAGGGGGCAGGGGAATGAAAAACTGTTTTTT; CDR3: CASSPRNRGQGNEKLFF
D: TRBD2; length: 15; size: NA; V: TRBV4-3; J: TRBJ2-1; DNA: TGCGCCAGCAGCCGCGGGGGTAGCGGGAACAATGAGCAGTTCTTC; CDR3: CASSRGGSGNNEQFF
D: NA; length: 16; size: NA; V: TRBV9; J: TRBJ2-3; DNA: TGTGCCAGCAGCGTAGAAGGGGGACTACCCACAGATACGCAGTATTTT; CDR3: CASSVEGGLPTDTQYF
D: TRBD2; length: 15; size: NA; V: TRBV4-2; J: TRBJ2-7; DNA: TGTGCCAGCAGCCATTTACGGGAGGCCCCCTACGAGCAGTACTTC; CDR3: CASSHLREAPYEQYF
D: NA; length: 19; size: NA; V: TRBV14; J: TRBJ2-6; DNA: TGTGCCAGCAGCCAGGGCCGACAGCCTAGTATCTCTGGGGCCAACGTCCTGACTTTC; CDR3: CASSQGRQPSISGANVLTF
D: NA; length: 15; size: few; V: TRBV4-3; J: TRBJ2-5; DNA: TGCGCCAGCAGCCAAGTCGCAGCCCGAGGGGAGACCCAGTACTTC; CDR3: CASSQVAARGETQYF
D: TRBD1; length: 13; size: NA; V: TRBV11-3; J: TRBJ1-1; DNA: TGTGCCAGCAGCTCGGGACAGGACACTGAAGCTTTCTTT; CDR3: CASSSGQDTEAFF